This T cell receptor (beta chain) appears in the sequencing data of a study of shared clonotypes between healthy human individuals. Sequencing was performed with immunoSEQ multiplex PCR; in TCRdb, only in-frame clones are kept and a portion is missing. The sample comprises under 1 million clones, almost 95% of which are singletons, and under 30% rests with the top ten. Notes on this clone: The antigen remains undetermined.

The CDR3 length is 15 residues. Trimming shortened V by 4 bases and J by 4 bases, and 15 bases separated the two germline ends. In germline, CDR1 is SEHNR, CDR2 FQNEAQ (reference sequence). The study's findings and limits: Sampling used blood alone; tissue repertoires probably differ. Generally, naive subsets (rather than memory subsets) showed larger estimated richness.

Naive CD8 isolation took CD45RO-negative cells positively selected for CCR7 and excluded terminally differentiated effector memory CD45RA+ cells. The sequenced sample consisted of naive CD8+ T cells sorted from blood. The clonotype originates from a man in his thirties or forties in good health. The V call is TRBV7-9, the J call TRBJ2-3, with D maybe TRBD1 (6 bases). The CDR3 spells CASSWGHFSADTQYF. In nucleotides, the CDR3 is TGTGCCAGCAGCTGGGGACACTTCAGTGCAGATACGCAGTATTTT.